This T cell receptor (beta chain) was identified in a study of T cell repertoires in ileal Crohn's disease. Assay used: immunoSEQ multiplex PCR; TCRdb lists only in-frame clones, some missing. The repertoire holds more than 60,000 clones, with 85% to 90% as singletons. The time point denotes: neoterminal ileum biopsy at postoperative endoscopy, about 6 months after surgery. The CDR3 is 15 residues long. Trimming cost V 0 bases and J 6 bases, with 14 bases left between them. Study results and caveats: Active smokers at surgery had more clonal expansions than non-smokers.

About this clone itself: Its antigen is unidentified.

The rearrangement links TRBV23-1 to TRBJ1-2; no clear D. TRBV23-1 is annotated as an ORF whose role is uncertain. The TCR sequence derives from an adult with Crohn's disease. Sequencing was done on a sample of ileal tissue. CDR3 nucleotide sequence: TGCGCCAGCAGTCAATCGGTGGCCCCAAAAAATGGCTACACCTTC. Protein: CASSQSVAPKNGYTF.